These 22 T cell receptor beta chains originate from one sample sequenced in a study of beta chain features in type 1 diabetes. The sequenced template was cDNA made from the entire isolated RNA. Generated by immunoSEQ multiplex PCR, the TCRdb table keeps only in-frame clones and is missing some. The sample carries 120,000 to 150,000 clones, about 10% recorded once. The sample taken for sequencing was naive CD4+ T cells from blood. The receptors come from a man between 18 and 29 years old in good health.

The rearrangement uses TRBV7-3 and TRBJ2-1; 7 nucleotides align to TRBD1. V trimming: 4 bases; J trimming: 7 bases; junction bases outside the gene matches: 13. The CDR3 sequence is 16 residues long. The germline gives CDR1 SGHTA, CDR2 FQGTGA. CDR3 bases: TGTGCCAGCAGCTCATCGACAGGGATAAGGGGAAATGAGCAGTTCTTC. This translates into CASSSSTGIRGNEQFF.

V is TRBV5-1 and J is TRBJ2-7; possibly TRBD1 for D (6 bases). CDR1 is SGHRS and CDR2 is YFSETQ in the germline V gene. This CDR3 is built from 14 residues. Trimming stripped 0 bases from V and 4 bases from J, with 11 bases between. The DNA of the CDR3 is TGCGCCAGCAGCTTGGGACAGGCGGAATACGAGCAGTACTTC. Amino acids: CASSLGQAEYEQYF.

V usage is TRBV4-3 and J usage is TRBJ2-3; tentatively, D is TRBD2 (5 bases). V was cut by 0 bases and J by 2 bases, with 9 bases left in between. The CDR3 is made up of 15 amino acids. Germline V gene sequence: CDR1 LGHNA, CDR2 YSLEER. CDR3 loop: CASSQDAGFTDTQYF. The CDR3 DNA sequence: TGCGCCAGCAGCCAAGATGCGGGTTTCACAGATACGCAGTATTTT.

This clone was counted at least ten times. The V gene is TRBV9, the J gene TRBJ2-3, with 8 bases lining up with TRBD2. J gave up 2 bases and V 0 bases, and 5 bases lay outside the gene matches. CDR3 length: 16 residues. Germline V CDR1 and CDR2: SGDLS, YYNGEE. The CDR3 region has the DNA TGTGCCAGCAGCGTAGCTGGCGGGGGGACCACAGATACGCAGTATTTT. It codes for CASSVAGGGTTDTQYF.

V usage is TRBV7-2 and J usage is TRBJ2-1, with 9 bases that match TRBD2. The CDR3 extends over 15 amino acids. CDR1 is SGHTA, CDR2 FQGNSA, per germline. V lost 1 base and J lost 3; bases outside the gene matches: 1. CDR3: CASSLGRGGYNEQFF. CDR3 coding DNA: TGTGCCAGCAGCTTAGGGCGGGGGGGCTACAATGAGCAGTTCTTC. The full variable domain, rest sourced from reference TRBV7-2 and TRBJ2-1, is GAGVSQSPSNKVTEKGKDVELRCDPISGHTALYWYRQSLGQGLEFLIYFQGNSAPDKSGLPSDRFSAERTGGSVSTLTIQRTQQEDSAVYLCASSLGRGGYNEQFFGPGTRLTVL.

This clone was recorded a few times. This chain uses TRBV4-3 with TRBJ1-4, with 7 positions matching TRBD1. Germline-derived CDR1 and CDR2 are LGHNA and YSLEER. This CDR3 contains 16 residues. V trimming: 2 bases; J trimming: 0 bases; junction bases outside the gene matches: 3. The CDR3 is CASSQRTGATNEKLFF. The CDR3 region has the DNA TGCGCCAGCAGCCAAAGAACAGGGGCAACTAATGAAAAACTGTTTTTT.

This clone has just a few counts. The chain couples TRBV19 to TRBJ1-6; 8 bases align to TRBD1. Trimming cost V 6 bases and J 14 bases; bases outside gene matches: 15. The CDR3 consists of 15 residues. Per germline, CDR1 LNHDA and CDR2 SQIVND (reference sequence). In DNA form, the CDR3 reads TGTGCCAGTAGAGACCCGGACAGGGACCACGGGGCCCTCCACTTT. Amino acid sequence: CASRDPDRDHGALHF. The full variable domain, rest sourced from reference TRBV19 and TRBJ1-6, is DGGITQSPKYLFRKEGQNVTLSCEQNLNHDAMYWYRQDPGQGLRLIYYSQIVNDFQKGDIAEGYSVSREKKESFPLTVTSAQKNPTAFYLCASRDPDRDHGALHFGNGTRLTVT.

The table lists this clone with a few counts. This rearrangement joins TRBV5-1 to TRBJ2-7; D remains unclear. Germline CDR1 and CDR2: SGHRS and YFSETQ. Trimming pared 3 bases from V and 3 bases from J, leaving 22 bases between. This CDR3 has 17 amino acids. CDR3 in amino acids: CASSSISVSGVHYEQYF. The CDR3, as DNA: TGCGCCAGCAGCTCAATCTCCGTTTCAGGCGTGCACTACGAGCAGTACTTC.

This clone was counted between two and nine times. The V gene is TRBV11-3, the J gene TRBJ2-5, with 11 bases matching TRBD2. Germline values: CDR1 SGHNT, CDR2 YENEEA. This CDR3 has 15 residues. Trimming at V came to 5 bases and at J to 6 bases, leaving 8 bases not matched to a gene. The chain's CDR3 is CASSQTSGGGQTQYF. The CDR3 region has the DNA TGTGCCAGCAGCCAAACTAGCGGGGGAGGTCAGACCCAGTACTTC.

This clone showed up many times. The V gene is TRBV6-6, the J gene TRBJ2-7; D not certain. CDR1 MNHNY and CDR2 SVGAGI come from the germline V gene (reference sequence). This CDR3 is built from 11 residues. The ends were cut back, 4 bases at V and 4 bases at J, with 5 bases in the middle. CDR3 nucleotide sequence: TGTGCCAGCAGTTTCCAATACGAGCAGTACTTC. It translates to CASSFQYEQYF.

The gene calls are TRBV5-6 and TRBJ2-2, with TRBD2 matching over 8 bases. V was pared by 4 bases and J by 4 bases, with 9 bases of the junction left unmatched. Germline V gives CDR1 SGHDT, CDR2 YYEEEE. The CDR3 consists of 16 residues. The CDR3 loop is CASSPDSGGFTGELFF. The DNA for the CDR3 is TGTGCCAGCAGCCCCGACAGCGGGGGTTTCACCGGGGAGCTGTTTTTT.

The gene calls are TRBV7-2 and TRBJ1-1; 7 nucleotides match TRBD1. CDR1 and CDR2 from the germline V gene are SGHTA and FQGNSA. V lost 5 bases to trimming and J lost 3 bases; unmatched junction nucleotides: 6. This CDR3 region has 14 residues. Here the CDR3 DNA reads TGTGCCAGCAGCAACAACAGGGGACACACTGAAGCTTTCTTT. Translating it yields CASSNNRGHTEAFF.

The chain joins TRBV4-3 to TRBJ2-5; 10 positions agree with TRBD2. This CDR3 comprises 15 residues. V lost 4 bases to trimming and J lost 3 bases; unmatched junction nucleotides: 5. From germline, CDR1 is LGHNA and CDR2 YSLEER. CDR3 residues: CASSRSAGGEETQYF. CDR3 DNA: TGCGCCAGCAGCCGTTCAGCGGGGGGGGAAGAGACCCAGTACTTC.

V gene TRBV7-2 combines with J gene TRBJ2-1, with 13 bases matching TRBD2. The CDR3 length is 15 residues. In germline, CDR1 is SGHTA, CDR2 FQGNSA. Losses at the gene ends were 2 bases for V and 10 bases for J; bases not matched to a gene: 5. The CDR3 DNA reads TGTGCCAGCAGCTTAACTAGCGGGGGGGCAGGGGAGCAGTTCTTC. Translation gives CASSLTSGGAGEQFF.

V gene TRBV19 combines with J gene TRBJ2-1, with TRBD2 matching 9 bases. This CDR3 has 15 amino acids. J gave up 4 bases and V 6 bases, and 7 bases lay outside the gene matches. Germline V gives CDR1 LNHDA, CDR2 SQIVND (reference sequence). This CDR3 is CASRNLAGMYNEQFF. The CDR3 DNA is TGTGCCAGTAGAAACCTAGCGGGGATGTACAATGAGCAGTTCTTC.

The chain recombines TRBV28 with TRBJ1-2; D not certain. In germline, CDR1 is MDHEN, CDR2 SYDVKM. This CDR3 region has 12 residues. Trimming cost V 7 bases and J 11 bases, with 17 bases left between them. CDR3 amino acids: CASTQSRVLYTF. The CDR3 DNA follows: TGTGCCAGCACCCAATCCCGGGTTTTATACACCTTC.

This clone was recorded a few times. The chain has TRBV30 and TRBJ2-2; tentative D call: TRBD1 (5 bases). Trimming pared 5 bases from V and 6 bases from J, leaving 10 bases between. This CDR3 contains 12 residues. Germline values: CDR1 GTSNPN, CDR2 SVGIG (reference sequence). Written as DNA, the CDR3 is TGTGCCTGGGGGGAAGGGGCCGGGGAGCTGTTTTTT. Translation: CAWGEGAGELFF. Based on the CDR3 plus reference TRBV30 and TRBJ2-2, the full variable domain is SQTIHQWPATLVQPVGSPLSLECTVEGTSNPNLYWYRQAAGRGLQLLFYSVGIGQISSEVPQNLSASRPQDRQFILSSKKLLLSDSGFYLCAWGEGAGELFFGEGSRLTVL.

V gene TRBV7-6 combines with J gene TRBJ2-1, with D tentatively TRBD1 (5 bases). Germline V gene sequence: CDR1 SGHVS, CDR2 FNYEAQ. V gave up 1 base and J gave up 8 bases, with 12 bases separating them. This CDR3 comprises 14 residues. As DNA, the CDR3 is TGTGCCAGCAGCTTAGGAAGGGGTTTGGATGAGCAGTTCTTC. Translated, it gives CASSLGRGLDEQFF. Full variable domain (outside the CDR3, taken from reference TRBV7-6 and TRBJ2-1): GAGVSQSPRYKVTKRGQDVALRCDPISGHVSLYWYRQALGQGPEFLTYFNYEAQQDKSGLPNDRFSAERPEGSISTLTIQRTEQRDSAMYRCASSLGRGLDEQFFGPGTRLTVL.

In its sample, this clone was seen a few times. The V call is TRBV5-1, the J call TRBJ2-1, with D possibly TRBD2 on 7 matching bases. Between the trimmed V and J ends, which lost 0 bases and 4 bases, there was a span of 14 bases. CDR3 size: 16 residues. Germline loops: CDR1 SGHRS, CDR2 YFSETQ. This CDR3 is CASSLEQGRGYNEQFF. The DNA for the CDR3 is TGCGCCAGCAGCTTGGAGCAGGGGCGGGGGTACAATGAGCAGTTCTTC. The full variable domain, completed using reference TRBV5-1 and TRBJ2-1, is KAGVTQTPRYLIKTRGQQVTLSCSPISGHRSVSWYQQTPGQGLQFLFEYFSETQRNKGNFPGRFSGRQFSNSRSEMNVSTLELGDSALYLCASSLEQGRGYNEQFFGPGTRLTVL.

The rearrangement links TRBV15 to TRBJ1-5; 9 bases map to TRBD1. This CDR3 contains 17 residues. Germline CDR1 is LNHNV and CDR2 is YYDKDF (reference sequence). J gave up 0 bases and V 3 bases, and 6 bases lay outside the gene matches. CDR3 region: CATSSRDRVNSNQPQHF. As DNA, the CDR3 is TGTGCCACCAGCAGCCGGGACAGGGTCAATAGCAATCAGCCCCAGCATTTT.

This clone was seen only a few times. The J gene is TRBJ2-1, the V gene TRBV4-3; 7 positions agree with TRBD2. Germline trimming cut 1 base from V and 9 bases from J; bases unmatched to any gene: 9. CDR1 is LGHNA, CDR2 YSLEER, per germline. The CDR3 spans 15 residues. The CDR3 here is CASSQVGSGSVEQFF. For the CDR3, the DNA is TGCGCCAGCAGCCAAGTGGGTAGCGGGTCGGTTGAGCAGTTCTTC.

V is TRBV30 and J is TRBJ1-2; D gene unclear. Germline CDR1 reads GTSNPN; CDR2 reads SVGIG (reference sequence). The CDR3 covers 14 residues. Trimming pared 3 bases from V and 1 base from J, leaving 12 bases between. The CDR3 region has the DNA TGTGCCTGGAGAAGCGAACGGGGTAACTATGGCTACACCTTC. Amino acids: CAWRSERGNYGYTF.